The T cell receptor (beta chain) under discussion was sequenced for a study of blood T cell repertoires in COVID-19. Across the study: Italy, Spain and the United States were the sources of the convalescent and acute COVID-19 samples. Sample material is recorded as cDNA or gDNA derived from T cells, B-cell-depleted T cells, or PBMCs.

Authors' analysis steps: From reference gene primer amplification, estimates of nucleated cell counts were derived. Method: immunoSEQ multiplex PCR; TCRdb's copy keeps in-frame clones and lacks some. From that table come the V and J calls and clone size; the DNA was used to work out D and trimming. This table has about 200,000 clones, approximately 84% appearing once. V lost 7 bases, J lost 4 bases, and 3 bases stayed unmatched. CDR3 length equals 13 residues. Germline CDR1 and CDR2: LNHDA and SQIVND (reference sequence). The sequencing sample was made of peripheral blood. This sequence originates from a man aged 45-60 years with acute or convalescent COVID-19. The chain links TRBV19 to TRBJ2-5; 10 bases line up with TRBD1. This chain's CDR3 is CASMGTGVETQYF. Written as DNA, the CDR3 is TGTGCCAGTATGGGGACAGGGGTAGAGACCCAGTACTTC. Filled out from reference TRBV19 and TRBJ2-5, the complete variable domain reads DGGITQSPKYLFRKEGQNVTLSCEQNLNHDAMYWYRQDPGQGLRLIYYSQIVNDFQKGDIAEGYSVSREKKESFPLTVTSAQKNPTAFYLCASMGTGVETQYFGPGTRLLVL.